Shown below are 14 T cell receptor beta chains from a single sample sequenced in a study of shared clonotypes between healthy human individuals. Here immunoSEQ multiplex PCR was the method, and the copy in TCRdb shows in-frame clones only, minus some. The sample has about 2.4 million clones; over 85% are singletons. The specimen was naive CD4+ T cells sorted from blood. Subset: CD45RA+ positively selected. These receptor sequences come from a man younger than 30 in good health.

CDR3 sequence reads: CASSQGLAGGGNEQFF. The CDR3 DNA sequence: TGCGCCAGCAGCCAAGGACTAGCGGGAGGGGGCAATGAGCAGTTCTTC. The rearrangement joins TRBV4-1 to TRBJ2-1; 14 bases map to TRBD2. Germline V gives CDR1 MGHRA, CDR2 YSYEKL. V lost 1 base, J lost 6 bases, and 2 bases stayed unmatched. There are 16 residues in the CDR3.

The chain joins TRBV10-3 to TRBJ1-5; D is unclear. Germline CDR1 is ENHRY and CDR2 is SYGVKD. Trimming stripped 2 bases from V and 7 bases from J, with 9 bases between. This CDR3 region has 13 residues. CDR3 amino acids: CAISEAARQPQHF. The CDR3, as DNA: TGTGCCATCAGTGAGGCCGCCCGGCAGCCCCAGCATTTT.

In DNA form, the CDR3 reads TGTGCCAGCAGCCCAAGACAGGGGTGGCCCCAGCATTTT. The encoded protein is CASSPRQGWPQHF. This chain uses TRBV9 with TRBJ1-5, with 8 bases aligning to TRBD1. Losses at the gene ends were 4 bases for V and 9 bases for J; bases not matched to a gene: 6. This CDR3 comprises 13 residues. Germline values: CDR1 SGDLS, CDR2 YYNGEE.

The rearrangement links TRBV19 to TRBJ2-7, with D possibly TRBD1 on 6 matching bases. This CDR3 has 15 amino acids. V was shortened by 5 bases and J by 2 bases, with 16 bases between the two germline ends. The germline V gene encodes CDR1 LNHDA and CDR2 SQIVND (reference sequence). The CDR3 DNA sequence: TGTGCCAGTAGTCCAGGAGGAACAGGGCCCTACGAGCAGTACTTC. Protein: CASSPGGTGPYEQYF. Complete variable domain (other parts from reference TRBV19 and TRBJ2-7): DGGITQSPKYLFRKEGQNVTLSCEQNLNHDAMYWYRQDPGQGLRLIYYSQIVNDFQKGDIAEGYSVSREKKESFPLTVTSAQKNPTAFYLCASSPGGTGPYEQYFGPGTRLTVT.

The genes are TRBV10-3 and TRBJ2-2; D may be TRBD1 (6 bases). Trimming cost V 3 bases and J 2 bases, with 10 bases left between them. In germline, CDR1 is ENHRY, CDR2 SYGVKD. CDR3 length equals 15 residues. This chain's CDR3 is CAISDGRGNTGELFF. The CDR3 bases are TGTGCCATCAGTGATGGCAGGGGTAACACCGGGGAGCTGTTTTTT.

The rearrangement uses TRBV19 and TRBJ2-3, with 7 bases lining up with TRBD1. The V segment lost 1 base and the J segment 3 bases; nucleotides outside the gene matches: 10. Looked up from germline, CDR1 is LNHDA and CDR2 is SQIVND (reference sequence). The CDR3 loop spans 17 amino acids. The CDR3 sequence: CASSIVFDREGTDTQYF. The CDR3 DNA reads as TGTGCCAGTAGTATAGTGTTCGACAGGGAAGGGACAGATACGCAGTATTTT.

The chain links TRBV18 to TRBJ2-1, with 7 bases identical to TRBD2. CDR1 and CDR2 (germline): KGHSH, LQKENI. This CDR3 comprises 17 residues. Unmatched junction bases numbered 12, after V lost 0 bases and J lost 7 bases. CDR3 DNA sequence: TGTGCCAGCTCACCACCGGTGGCTAGCGGACCCCCTAATGAGCAGTTCTTC. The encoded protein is CASSPPVASGPPNEQFF.

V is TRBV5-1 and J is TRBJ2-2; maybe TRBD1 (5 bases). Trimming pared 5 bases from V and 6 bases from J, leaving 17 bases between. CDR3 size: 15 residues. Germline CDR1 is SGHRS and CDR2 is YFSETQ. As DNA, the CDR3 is TGCGCCAGCAGGGAAGGAGTTCAAGGGGCCGGGGAGCTGTTTTTT. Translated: CASREGVQGAGELFF. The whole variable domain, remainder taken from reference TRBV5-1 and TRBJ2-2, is KAGVTQTPRYLIKTRGQQVTLSCSPISGHRSVSWYQQTPGQGLQFLFEYFSETQRNKGNFPGRFSGRQFSNSRSEMNVSTLELGDSALYLCASREGVQGAGELFFGEGSRLTVL.

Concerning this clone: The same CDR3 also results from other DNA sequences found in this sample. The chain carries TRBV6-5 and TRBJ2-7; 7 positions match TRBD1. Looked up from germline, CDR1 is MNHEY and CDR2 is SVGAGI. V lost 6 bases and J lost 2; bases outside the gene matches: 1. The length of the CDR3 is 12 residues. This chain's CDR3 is CASRQGPYEQYF. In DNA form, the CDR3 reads TGTGCCAGCAGACAGGGGCCCTACGAGCAGTACTTC.

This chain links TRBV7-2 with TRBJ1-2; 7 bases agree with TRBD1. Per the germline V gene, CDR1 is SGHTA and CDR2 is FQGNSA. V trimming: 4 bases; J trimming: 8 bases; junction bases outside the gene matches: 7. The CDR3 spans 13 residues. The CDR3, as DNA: TGTGCCAGCAGCTGGGACAGAAAAGGGGGCTACACCTTC. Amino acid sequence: CASSWDRKGGYTF.

CDR3 nucleotides: TGTGCCAGCAGTGAAGAGGTAGTGGGCTCTGGAAACACCATATATTTT. Translated, it gives CASSEEVVGSGNTIYF. V usage is TRBV2 and J usage is TRBJ1-3; D is unclear. This CDR3 has 16 amino acids. Germline loops: CDR1 SNHLY, CDR2 FYNNEI. V was clipped by 1 base and J by 0 bases, with 10 bases between them.

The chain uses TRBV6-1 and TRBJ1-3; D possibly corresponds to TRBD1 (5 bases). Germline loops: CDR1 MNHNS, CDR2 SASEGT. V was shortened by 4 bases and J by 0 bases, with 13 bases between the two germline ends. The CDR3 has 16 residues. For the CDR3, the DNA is TGTGCCAGCAGTGTGCCAGGGACCTACTCTGGAAACACCATATATTTT. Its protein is CASSVPGTYSGNTIYF.

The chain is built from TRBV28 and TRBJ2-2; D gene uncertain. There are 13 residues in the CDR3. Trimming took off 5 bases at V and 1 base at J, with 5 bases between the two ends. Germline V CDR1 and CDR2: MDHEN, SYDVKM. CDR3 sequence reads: CASSRLNTGELFF. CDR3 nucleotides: TGTGCCAGCAGTAGACTGAACACCGGGGAGCTGTTTTTT.

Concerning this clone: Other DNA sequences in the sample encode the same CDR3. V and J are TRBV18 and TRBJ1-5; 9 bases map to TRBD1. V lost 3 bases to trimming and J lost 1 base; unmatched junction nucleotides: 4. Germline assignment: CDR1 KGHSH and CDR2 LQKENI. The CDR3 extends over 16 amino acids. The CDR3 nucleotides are TGTGCCAGCTCACCGTCCGGGACAGGGAGCAATCAGCCCCAGCATTTT. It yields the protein CASSPSGTGSNQPQHF.